This entry lists 31 T cell receptor beta chains sequenced from one sample in a study of blood T cell repertoires in COVID-19. Profiling relied on immunoSEQ multiplex PCR, and the TCRdb table lists in-frame clones only, not all of them. The sample gives about 200,000 clones, 65% to 85% of which show up once; about 8.9% is in the top ten. Input material: peripheral blood. The receptors here all came from a woman in her 50s with acute or convalescent COVID-19.

The rearrangement uses TRBV5-1 and TRBJ2-5; 7 positions agree with TRBD2. The CDR3 has 16 amino acids. V trimming: 4 bases; J trimming: 5 bases; junction bases outside the gene matches: 14. Germline V CDR1 and CDR2: SGHRS, YFSETQ. In DNA, the CDR3 is TGCGCCAGCAGCCCGGGGGGTATGCCCGCCGGGGAGACCCAGTACTTC. Translation gives CASSPGGMPAGETQYF.

The CDR3: CASGLAADTQYF. The CDR3 nucleotides are TGTGCCTCGGGACTAGCGGCAGATACGCAGTATTTT. This sequence joins TRBV19 and TRBJ2-3; 11 bases are a match to TRBD2. Unmatched junction bases numbered 2, after V lost 11 bases and J lost 4 bases. Per germline, CDR1 LNHDA and CDR2 SQIVND (reference sequence). There are 12 residues in the CDR3. The full variable domain, rest sourced from reference TRBV19 and TRBJ2-3, is DGGITQSPKYLFRKEGQNVTLSCEQNLNHDAMYWYRQDPGQGLRLIYYSQIVNDFQKGDIAEGYSVSREKKESFPLTVTSAQKNPTAFYLCASGLAADTQYFGPGTRLTVL.

The gene calls are TRBV21-1 and TRBJ1-2; the DNA was not used to check the table's D call, TRBD1. TRBV21-1 is an annotated pseudogene. The CDR3 consists of 12 residues. The CDR3 DNA reads as TGTGCCAGCAGCAACATCCACTATGGCTACACCTTC. Translating it yields CASSNIHYGYTF.

This chain joins TRBV11-2 and TRBJ1-2; 7 bases fit TRBD1. The V and J ends lost 4 bases and 1 base, in that order; junction bases with no gene match: 9. From germline, CDR1 is SGHAT and CDR2 FQNNGV. The CDR3 extends over 16 amino acids. DNA for the CDR3: TGTGCCAGCAGCTCCAACCTGGGACAGATTAACTATGGCTACACCTTC. It is translated as CASSSNLGQINYGYTF.

This clone was recorded a few times. J is TRBJ2-3 and V is TRBV7-6; the match to TRBD2 covers 14 bases. Germline V lookup: CDR1 SGHVS, CDR2 FNYEAQ. V was clipped by 5 bases and J by 7 bases; unmatched bases: 11. The CDR3 is 17 residues long. The CDR3 DNA follows: TGTGCCAGCAGCCCCCTGGGACTAGCGGGAGTGATGAATACGCAGTATTTT. Translated, it gives CASSPLGLAGVMNTQYF. Based on the CDR3 plus reference TRBV7-6 and TRBJ2-3, the full variable domain is GAGVSQSPRYKVTKRGQDVALRCDPISGHVSLYWYRQALGQGPEFLTYFNYEAQQDKSGLPNDRFSAERPEGSISTLTIQRTEQRDSAMYRCASSPLGLAGVMNTQYFGPGTRLTVL.

The V and J genes are TRBV10-2 and TRBJ2-7, with D tentatively TRBD2 (5 bases). Germline V gene lookup returns CDR1 WSHSY and CDR2 SAAADI. The CDR3 has 16 residues. V was trimmed by 7 bases and J by 2 bases, leaving 21 bases between them. CDR3: CASINGELNTPYEQYF. Written as DNA, the CDR3 is TGCGCCAGCATCAACGGGGAACTCAATACGCCCTACGAGCAGTACTTC.

The chain joins TRBV10-3 to TRBJ1-4; 8 bases match TRBD1. CDR1 is ENHRY, CDR2 SYGVKD, per germline. The CDR3 has 15 residues. The ends lost 2 bases at V and 2 bases at J; junction bases unmatched: 1. Here the CDR3 reads CAISEGQGTNEKLFF. CDR3 in DNA: TGTGCCATCAGTGAGGGACAGGGTACTAATGAAAAACTGTTTTTT.

This sequence joins TRBV19 and TRBJ2-3; D is unclear. Trimming took off 6 bases at V and 3 bases at J, with 19 bases between the two ends. This CDR3 is 16 amino acids long. The germline gives CDR1 LNHDA, CDR2 SQIVND (reference sequence). CDR3 in amino acids: CASSAWVIMTTDTQYF. In DNA form, the CDR3 reads TGTGCCAGTAGCGCATGGGTGATTATGACTACAGATACGCAGTATTTT.

The chain has TRBV2 and TRBJ1-2, with D possibly TRBD1 on 5 matching bases. This CDR3 contains 13 residues. The germline V gene encodes CDR1 SNHLY and CDR2 FYNNEI. V was trimmed by 6 bases and J by 2 bases, leaving 10 bases between them. The CDR3 loop is CASRPDRNYGYTF. The DNA for the CDR3 is TGTGCCAGCAGGCCCGACAGAAACTATGGCTACACCTTC.

The V call is TRBV7-3, the J call TRBJ2-3; tentative D call: TRBD2 (6 bases). Trimming stripped 6 bases from V and 0 bases from J, with 10 bases between. Germline CDR1 reads SGHTA; CDR2 reads FQGTGA. This CDR3 spans 14 amino acids. The CDR3 sequence: CASRLSGSTDTQYF. CDR3 bases: TGTGCCAGCAGACTGAGCGGGAGCACAGATACGCAGTATTTT.

The chain has TRBV13 and TRBJ2-3; perhaps TRBD1 as D (7 bases). The CDR3 is 16 amino acids. CDR1 and CDR2 (germline): PRHDT, FYEKMQ (reference sequence). V lost 4 bases and J lost 1, with 15 bases in between. Here the CDR3 DNA reads TGTGCCAGCAGCTGGAGGGACAGTAGGGGCACAGATACGCAGTATTTT. Amino acid sequence: CASSWRDSRGTDTQYF.

The chain couples TRBV27 to TRBJ2-6; 7 bases map to TRBD2. CDR3 length: 19 amino acids. Trimming took 11 bases from V and 4 from J; bases not matched to a gene: 23. Per the germline V gene, CDR1 is MNHEY and CDR2 is SMNVEV (reference sequence). Here the CDR3 DNA reads TGTGCCCCACGCGGGGGTGGGGCTAGGGCTTCGGGGGGGGCCAACGTCCTGACTTTC. It yields the protein CAPRGGGARASGGANVLTF.

This clone was seen once. The chain links TRBV20-1 to TRBJ1-1; 7 bases align to TRBD1. The V and J ends lost 3 bases and 1 base, in that order; junction bases with no gene match: 8. The CDR3 is 15 amino acids. From germline, CDR1 is DFQATT and CDR2 SNEGSKA (reference sequence). The CDR3 reads CSASKGGNKNTEAFF. In nucleotides, the CDR3 is TGCAGTGCTAGTAAAGGGGGCAACAAGAACACTGAAGCTTTCTTT.

The chain employs TRBV6-5 and TRBJ2-5, with 8 bases matching TRBD1. This CDR3 has 15 residues. With V trimmed by 1 base and J by 4 bases, 5 bases remained unmatched. Per the germline V gene, CDR1 is MNHEY and CDR2 is SVGAGI. Here the CDR3 reads CASSYWTGSGETQYF. CDR3 DNA sequence: TGTGCCAGCAGTTACTGGACAGGGTCAGGAGAGACCCAGTACTTC.

CDR3 coding DNA: TGTGCCAGCAGTTTAACTGCGGGGGACAGGACCTACGAGCAGTACTTC. Translated, it gives CASSLTAGDRTYEQYF. The chain couples TRBV27 to TRBJ2-7; D is perhaps TRBD1 (8 bases). The CDR3 runs 16 residues. V lost 2 bases and J lost 2, with 16 bases in between. Germline V CDR1 and CDR2: MNHEY, SMNVEV (reference sequence).

V and J are TRBV6-6 and TRBJ2-5; D perhaps matches TRBD1 (7 bases). The V and J ends lost 7 bases and 3 bases respectively, with 15 bases between them. CDR3 length: 14 amino acids. Germline lookup yields CDR1 MNHNY and CDR2 SVGAGI (reference sequence). DNA of the CDR3: TGTGCCAGCACCAAGGGGGGACAGAAAGAGACCCAGTACTTC. Its translation: CASTKGGQKETQYF.

This clone was detected only once. This rearrangement joins TRBV2 to TRBJ2-7; 12 bases fit TRBD1. Trimming took 2 bases from V and 1 from J; bases not matched to a gene: 12. In germline, CDR1 is SNHLY, CDR2 FYNNEI. This CDR3 comprises 19 residues. CDR3 DNA: TGTGCCAGCAGTGAAATTTGGGGGACAGGGGGCCTCGAATCCTACGAGCAGTACTTC. Translation: CASSEIWGTGGLESYEQYF.

The sample holds one count of this clone. The chain employs TRBV10-1 and TRBJ2-1; 9 bases fit TRBD2. Germline loops: CDR1 WNHNN, CDR2 SYGVQD (reference sequence). The length of the CDR3 is 15 residues. V trimming: 4 bases; J trimming: 7 bases; junction bases outside the gene matches: 8. The DNA for the CDR3 is TGCGCCAGCAGTGGAAGCGGGAGGCCGCCAAATGAGCAGTTCTTC. This translates into CASSGSGRPPNEQFF.

This clone was picked up a small number of times. This chain links TRBV6-1 with TRBJ2-1, with TRBD2 matching over 12 bases. With 0 bases clipped from V and 13 bases from J, the junction kept 7 bases outside the gene matches. The CDR3 runs 15 residues. Germline-derived CDR1 and CDR2 are MNHNS and SASEGT. In DNA, the CDR3 is TGTGCCAGCAGTGAAGCGGCTAGCGGGAGGGCCGGTCAGTTCTTC. Amino acid sequence: CASSEAASGRAGQFF.

The chain is built from TRBV28 and TRBJ2-3; TRBD2 agrees at 9 bases. Germline CDR1 MDHEN, CDR2 SYDVKM. The CDR3 covers 17 residues. V shed 3 bases, J shed 7 bases, and the junction held 14 bases outside the gene matches. CDR3 DNA: TGTGCCAGCAGTTTTCTATCCGGCGGGAGGGCCTCGTATACGCAGTATTTT. Protein: CASSFLSGGRASYTQYF.

V usage is TRBV19 and J usage is TRBJ2-3; 8 nucleotides agree with TRBD2. Germline values: CDR1 LNHDA, CDR2 SQIVND (reference sequence). The junction had 13 bases not matched to a gene; V was cut back by 6 bases and J by 8 bases. There are 15 residues in the CDR3. The CDR3 sequence is CASSKGGLAGGTQYF. CDR3 in DNA: TGTGCCAGTAGCAAGGGGGGGCTAGCGGGCGGTACGCAGTATTTT. Complete variable domain (other parts from reference TRBV19 and TRBJ2-3): DGGITQSPKYLFRKEGQNVTLSCEQNLNHDAMYWYRQDPGQGLRLIYYSQIVNDFQKGDIAEGYSVSREKKESFPLTVTSAQKNPTAFYLCASSKGGLAGGTQYFGPGTRLTVL.

The V call is TRBV24-1, the J call TRBJ2-2; D might be TRBD2 (6 bases). Germline CDR1 is KGHDR and CDR2 is SFDVKD. CDR3 length: 17 residues. The V end lost 5 bases, the J end lost 5 bases, and 20 bases lay between the germline ends. CDR3 region: CATSAFTRAEGTGELFF. The CDR3 nucleotides read TGTGCCACCAGTGCTTTTACCCGGGCGGAGGGGACCGGGGAGCTGTTTTTT.

The chain couples TRBV28 to TRBJ2-1; 7 bases match TRBD2. Germline V CDR1 and CDR2: MDHEN, SYDVKM. The trim removed 2 bases at V and 8 bases at J, leaving 6 bases unmatched. The CDR3 is made up of 14 amino acids. The CDR3 spells CASSLTSGKDEQFF. In nucleotides, the CDR3 is TGTGCCAGCAGTTTAACCAGCGGGAAGGATGAGCAGTTCTTC. Complete variable domain (other parts from reference TRBV28 and TRBJ2-1): DVKVTQSSRYLVKRTGEKVFLECVQDMDHENMFWYRQDPGLGLRLIYFSYDVKMKEKGDIPEGYSVSREKKERFSLILESASTNQTSMYLCASSLTSGKDEQFFGPGTRLTVL.

The CDR3 reads CASSLGTGEAYEQYF. The DNA for the CDR3 is TGCGCCAGCAGCTTGGGGACAGGGGAAGCCTACGAGCAGTACTTC. The chain joins TRBV5-1 to TRBJ2-7; 9 positions match TRBD1. CDR1 SGHRS and CDR2 YFSETQ come from the germline V gene. V shed 0 bases and J 2 bases; nucleotides not matched to a gene: 3. The CDR3 runs to 15 residues.

The rearrangement joins TRBV7-9 to TRBJ1-6; tentative D call: TRBD1 (5 bases). This CDR3 is built from 15 residues. The germline CDR1 and CDR2 sequences are SEHNR and FQNEAQ (reference sequence). Trimming cost V 4 bases and J 5 bases, with 12 bases left between them. The CDR3 reads CASSSRGTDNSPLHF. The CDR3 bases are TGTGCCAGCAGCTCCCGGGGGACCGATAATTCACCCCTCCACTTT.

The chain is built from TRBV12-3 or TRBV12-4 and TRBJ2-1; tentatively, D is TRBD2 (5 bases). With 7 bases removed from V and 10 bases from J, the gap between germline ends came to 17 bases. The CDR3 length is 13 residues. CDR3 region: CASKEVHLGEQFF. CDR3 DNA sequence: TGTGCCAGCAAGGAGGTACACCTTGGCGAGCAGTTCTTC.

This clone was detected a few times. This rearrangement joins TRBV5-1 to TRBJ2-7; possible D gene TRBD2, 6 bases. The germline CDR1 and CDR2 sequences are SGHRS and YFSETQ. Trimming cost V 0 bases and J 5 bases, with 6 bases left between them. CDR3 length equals 12 residues. The DNA for the CDR3 is TGCGCCAGCAGCTTGGCGGGGGACGAGCAGTACTTC. Translating gives CASSLAGDEQYF.

The gene calls are TRBV5-1 and TRBJ2-3; 10 bases are a match to TRBD2. Germline V CDR1 and CDR2: SGHRS, YFSETQ. CDR3 length: 16 amino acids. Unmatched junction bases numbered 9, after V lost 4 bases and J lost 4 bases. CDR3 nucleotides: TGCGCCAGCAGCCTGGGGGCTAGCGGGAGCCCAGATACGCAGTATTTT. This translates into CASSLGASGSPDTQYF.

About this clone itself: This CDR3 is also generated by other DNA sequences in the sample. This rearrangement joins TRBV3-1 (or the pseudogene TRBV3-2) to TRBJ2-7, with 12 positions matching TRBD2. V was pared by 1 base and J by 2 bases, with 0 bases of the junction left unmatched. CDR1 and CDR2 from the germline V gene are LGHDT and YNNKEL (reference sequence). The CDR3 extends over 15 amino acids. DNA of the CDR3: TGTGCCAGCAGCCAAGGGACTAGCGGGACCTACGAGCAGTACTTC. Protein product: CASSQGTSGTYEQYF.

V and J are TRBV24-1 and TRBJ1-2, with 10 nucleotides matching TRBD1. Germline-derived CDR1 and CDR2 are KGHDR and SFDVKD. CDR3 length: 13 amino acids. With V trimmed by 5 bases and J by 8 bases, 4 bases remained unmatched. The CDR3 nucleotides are TGTGCCACCAGTGGAGGGACAGGGGAGGGCTACACCTTC. It specifies CATSGGTGEGYTF.

The chain has TRBV5-4 and TRBJ2-1; the match to TRBD2 covers 8 bases. The germline gives CDR1 SGHNT, CDR2 YYREEE (reference sequence). The length of the CDR3 is 12 residues. After removal of 0 bases from V and 11 bases from J, the junction contained 1 base not matched to a gene. CDR3 region: CASSLGLAKQFF. The CDR3 bases are TGTGCCAGCAGCTTGGGACTAGCGAAGCAGTTCTTC. Supplemented by reference TRBV5-4 and TRBJ2-1, the full variable domain reads ETGVTQSPTHLIKTRGQQVTLRCSSQSGHNTVSWYQQALGQGPQFIFQYYREEENGRGNFPPRFSGLQFPNYSSELNVNALELDDSALYLCASSLGLAKQFFGPGTRLTVL.